These 29 T cell receptor beta chains were all obtained from the same sample, sequenced in a study of CD8 T cells in ankylosing spondylitis. Study results and limitations: Among TCR beta sequences, a motif of fewer than 10 highly homologous variants appeared characteristic of ankylosing spondylitis blood.

TCRdb reprocessed the 5' RACE reads via MiXCR and lists one record per CDR3 protein. The sample records 400,000 or so distinct CDR3 sequences, 26% being singletons. Which antigens these TCRs recognize remains unknown. The sequencing sample was made of blood, either unsorted or a sorted T cell fraction (not recorded which). Receptors were obtained from a male donor with ankylosing spondylitis.

This rearrangement joins TRBV14 to TRBJ2-1, with 9 positions matching TRBD2. Germline values: CDR1 SGHDN, CDR2 FVKESK. The CDR3 runs to 16 residues. Trimming cost V 1 base and J 4 bases; bases outside gene matches: 5. CDR3 nucleotide sequence: TGTGCCAGCAGCCAAGGATCTCTAGCGGGATACAATGAGCAGTTCTTC. Encoded protein: CASSQGSLAGYNEQFF.

This rearrangement joins TRBV3-1 to TRBJ1-4, with 8 bases fitting TRBD1. V gave up 4 bases and J gave up 5 bases; unmatched junction bases: 3. Germline lookup yields CDR1 LGHDT and CDR2 YNNKEL (reference sequence). The CDR3 is made up of 14 amino acids. CDR3 region: CASSPWDRNEKLFF. The CDR3 DNA is TGTGCCAGCAGCCCCTGGGACAGGAATGAAAAACTGTTTTTT.

The chain combines TRBV12-3 or TRBV12-4 with TRBJ1-2, with D maybe TRBD1 (5 bases). Trimming pared 0 bases from V and 6 bases from J, leaving 17 bases between. This CDR3 is 16 amino acids long. DNA of the CDR3: TGTGCCAGCAGTTTAGCTCCAGGGAGGACTGAGGATGGCTACACCTTC. It codes for CASSLAPGRTEDGYTF.

A few counts support this clonotype. The J gene is TRBJ1-4, the V gene TRBV7-9; D is unclear. The length of the CDR3 is 12 residues. V was trimmed by 4 bases and J by 8 bases, leaving 8 bases between them. Germline V gene sequence: CDR1 SEHNR, CDR2 FQNEAQ (reference sequence). CDR3 nucleotide sequence: TGTGCCAGCAGCTATACGGGGGAAAAACTGTTTTTT. Translating it yields CASSYTGEKLFF.

The chain joins TRBV27 to TRBJ1-4; D not certain. V lost 5 bases and J 7 bases, leaving 11 bases between the germline ends. This CDR3 has 13 residues. From germline, CDR1 is MNHEY and CDR2 SMNVEV (reference sequence). The CDR3: CASSRRVFEKLFF. The DNA of the CDR3 is TGTGCCAGCAGTCGGAGGGTTTTTGAAAAACTGTTTTTT.

The DNA for the CDR3 is TGTGCCAGCAGCGAAAGTAGGGTCGACGAGCAGTACTTC. It is translated as CASSESRVDEQYF. V is TRBV7-2 and J is TRBJ2-7; D ambiguous. Trimming shortened V by 5 bases and J by 5 bases, and 13 bases separated the two germline ends. The CDR3 extends over 13 amino acids. Germline values: CDR1 SGHTA, CDR2 FQGNSA.

The chain couples TRBV20-1 to TRBJ2-7, with 10 bases aligning to TRBD1. This CDR3 contains 15 residues. Trimming at V came to 0 bases and at J to 10 bases, leaving 12 bases not matched to a gene. CDR1 and CDR2 from the germline V gene are DFQATT and SNEGSKA (reference sequence). The CDR3 DNA follows: TGCAGTGCTAGAGACTACGTGACAGGGGGCATTAATCAGTACTTC. Amino acid sequence: CSARDYVTGGINQYF.

The rearrangement uses TRBV7-9 and TRBJ1-1; TRBD1 matches at 11 bases. CDR1 and CDR2 from the germline V gene are SEHNR and FQNEAQ (reference sequence). The CDR3 covers 15 residues. With 1 base clipped from V and 6 bases from J, the junction kept 4 bases outside the gene matches. CDR3 DNA sequence: TGTGCCAGCAGCTTAGGGACAGGGGGCTATTCTGAAGCTTTCTTT. Encoded protein: CASSLGTGGYSEAFF.

This chain joins TRBV15 and TRBJ2-7; D unclear. There are 14 residues in the CDR3. V lost 0 bases and J lost 2, with 8 bases in between. CDR1 and CDR2 (germline): LNHNV, YYDKDF (reference sequence). CDR3 nucleotides: TGTGCCACCAGCAGAGATGCCGGTCCCTACGAGCAGTACTTC. Protein: CATSRDAGPYEQYF.

This clonotype was counted a few times. J is TRBJ1-1 and V is TRBV11-2; 8 positions agree with TRBD1. This CDR3 comprises 14 residues. CDR1 is SGHAT and CDR2 is FQNNGV in the germline V gene. With V trimmed by 5 bases and J by 5 bases, 7 bases remained unmatched. The CDR3: CASSQPNRGTEAFF. The CDR3 nucleotides are TGTGCCAGCAGCCAACCGAACAGGGGGACTGAAGCTTTCTTT.

This sequence joins TRBV5-1 and TRBJ1-1; D is undetermined. V was clipped by 4 bases and J by 0 bases, with 10 bases between them. The CDR3 loop spans 14 amino acids. Germline loops: CDR1 SGHRS, CDR2 YFSETQ. CDR3 residues: CASSLRELNTEAFF. CDR3 sequence (DNA): TGCGCCAGCAGCCTTCGGGAGCTGAACACTGAAGCTTTCTTT.

The chain recombines TRBV15 with TRBJ2-7; no reliable D call. The CDR3 is 14 amino acids. The V and J ends lost 5 bases and 6 bases respectively, with 17 bases between them. The germline V gene has CDR1 LNHNV and CDR2 YYDKDF (reference sequence). The CDR3 protein is CATSSTGFYAEQYV. As DNA, the CDR3 is TGTGCCACCAGCTCCACCGGGTTTTATGCCGAGCAGTACGTC.

This clonotype was picked up one time. V gene TRBV3-1 combines with J gene TRBJ2-1, with TRBD2 as a possible D gene (5 bases). Trimming stripped 1 base from V and 3 bases from J, with 10 bases between. CDR1 is LGHDT, CDR2 YNNKEL, per germline (reference sequence). The CDR3 consists of 15 residues. The CDR3 DNA reads as TGTGCCAGCAGCCAAGGAGGACGGGGCTACAATGAGCAGTTCTTC. Translation gives CASSQGGRGYNEQFF.

This clonotype turned up a few times. This chain connects TRBV11-2 to TRBJ2-7, with D unclear. The CDR3 runs 12 residues. The ends were cut back, 5 bases at V and 6 bases at J, with 11 bases in the middle. Per germline, CDR1 SGHAT and CDR2 FQNNGV. CDR3 amino acids: CASSPLRSEQYF. CDR3 in DNA: TGTGCCAGCAGCCCTCTTAGGTCCGAGCAGTACTTC.

The gene calls are TRBV11-2 and TRBJ2-7; a weak D match, TRBD2 (7 bases). The ends were cut back, 0 bases at V and 3 bases at J, with 12 bases in the middle. The CDR3 runs 15 residues. The germline gives CDR1 SGHAT, CDR2 FQNNGV. The CDR3 coding sequence is TGTGCCAGCAGCTTAGATGGGGGGGCCCTCTACGAGCAGTACGTC. Translating gives CASSLDGGALYEQYV.

The chain joins TRBV29-1 to TRBJ2-5; TRBD2 agrees at 10 bases. The length of the CDR3 is 14 residues. Germline CDR1 reads SQVTM; CDR2 reads ANQGSEA. With 7 bases clipped from V and 5 bases from J, the junction kept 10 bases outside the gene matches. The CDR3 DNA sequence: TGCAGCGCCAAAGCGGGAGGGCCCGGGGAGACCCAGTACTTC. Amino acids: CSAKAGGPGETQYF.

The chain carries TRBV6-2 or TRBV6-3 and TRBJ1-1, with D perhaps TRBD1 (6 bases). Germline V gene data show CDR1 as MNHEY and CDR2 as SVGEGT. V shed 7 bases and J shed 5 bases, with 14 bases lying between them. This CDR3 spans 13 amino acids. CDR3 DNA sequence: TGTGCCAGCACCCTACCGGGGGCAACTGAAGCTTTCTTT. This codes for CASTLPGATEAFF.

V is TRBV11-3 and J is TRBJ2-1; no definite D call. Germline-derived CDR1 and CDR2 are SGHNT and YENEEA. This CDR3 has 13 amino acids. V lost 2 bases to trimming and J lost 10 bases, with 12 bases between them. Here the CDR3 DNA reads TGTGCCAGCAGCTTAACCAGGATCGGAGAGCAGTTCTTC. Amino acids: CASSLTRIGEQFF.

This rearrangement joins TRBV7-8 to TRBJ2-2, with D unresolved. V lost 2 bases and J lost 4, with 2 bases in between. Germline V gene data show CDR1 as SGHVS and CDR2 as FQNEAQ. The CDR3 length is 12 residues. CDR3 in amino acids: CASSLLTGELFF. The CDR3 DNA reads TGTGCCAGCAGCTTACTCACCGGGGAGCTGTTTTTT.

This clonotype was observed many times. V is TRBV7-8 and J is TRBJ2-1; the D is unclear. V was shortened by 5 bases and J by 7 bases, with 21 bases between the two germline ends. The CDR3 extends over 16 amino acids. Germline assignment: CDR1 SGHVS and CDR2 FQNEAQ. CDR3 sequence (DNA): TGTGCCAGCAGCCTATCCCCGGGTCGAACGAATAATGAGCAGTTCTTC. Amino acid sequence: CASSLSPGRTNNEQFF.

This clonotype was seen only a few times. The chain joins TRBV20-1 to TRBJ1-1; D possibly corresponds to TRBD1 (6 bases). The CDR3 loop spans 12 amino acids. V dropped 5 bases and J dropped 4 bases, with 11 bases sitting between them. Germline V gives CDR1 DFQATT, CDR2 SNEGSKA (reference sequence). The CDR3: CSASQGFTEAFF. The CDR3 nucleotides are TGCAGTGCTTCACAGGGTTTCACTGAAGCTTTCTTT.

This clonotype was detected only once. The CDR3 coding sequence is TGCAGTGCTAGAGCTGTCCTGGGGCAGCCCCAGCATTTT. Amino acid sequence: CSARAVLGQPQHF. This chain links TRBV20-1 with TRBJ1-5; no definite D call. The germline V gene encodes CDR1 DFQATT and CDR2 SNEGSKA (reference sequence). V was clipped by 1 base and J by 7 bases, with 11 bases between them. The CDR3 has 13 residues.

The chain recombines TRBV5-1 with TRBJ1-4; 10 bases map to TRBD1. The CDR3 has 15 amino acids. CDR1 and CDR2 from the germline V gene are SGHRS and YFSETQ. Unmatched junction bases numbered 6, after V lost 4 bases and J lost 6 bases. The CDR3 loop is CASSLGGTGDEKLFF. The CDR3 bases are TGCGCCAGCAGCCTGGGCGGGACAGGGGATGAAAAACTGTTTTTT.

This sequence joins TRBV5-1 and TRBJ2-3; the match to TRBD2 covers 11 bases. CDR3 length equals 20 residues. Germline V gene lookup returns CDR1 SGHRS and CDR2 YFSETQ. Unmatched junction bases numbered 18, after V lost 0 bases and J lost 6 bases. DNA for the CDR3: TGCGCCAGCAGCTTGGCTGGGACTAGCGGCACTTTCCTACTTGGGGATACGCAGTATTTT. Protein sequence: CASSLAGTSGTFLLGDTQYF.

This sequence joins TRBV2 and TRBJ1-5; 7 bases map to TRBD1. Germline V lookup: CDR1 SNHLY, CDR2 FYNNEI. The V and J ends lost 5 bases and 5 bases, in that order; junction bases with no gene match: 9. This CDR3 is 15 amino acids long. CDR3 DNA: TGTGCCAGCAGTTTACAGGGGACCCTCTATCAGCCCCAGCATTTT. It is translated as CASSLQGTLYQPQHF.

This clonotype was seen a few times. The genes are TRBV18 and TRBJ2-7, with TRBD2 as a possible D gene (6 bases). Germline V gene data show CDR1 as KGHSH and CDR2 as LQKENI. This CDR3 comprises 14 residues. The germline V and J ends were trimmed by 2 bases and 6 bases, with 14 bases remaining between them. CDR3 sequence: CASSPTGTAGEQYF. The CDR3 DNA reads as TGTGCCAGCTCACCAACCGGGACTGCCGGCGAGCAGTACTTC.

The table lists this clonotype with a few counts. The rearrangement uses TRBV28 and TRBJ1-2; 10 bases agree with TRBD1. CDR3 size: 14 residues. With 8 bases clipped from V and 9 bases from J, the junction kept 12 bases outside the gene matches. The V gene's germline CDR1 is MDHEN and CDR2 SYDVKM. The CDR3 sequence is CASLGTGARYSYTF. The CDR3 nucleotides are TGTGCCAGCTTGGGGACAGGGGCCAGGTATAGCTACACCTTC.

This chain uses TRBV20-1 with TRBJ2-2, with 11 nucleotides matching TRBD2. Trimming cost V 3 bases and J 5 bases; bases outside gene matches: 8. The CDR3 runs to 16 residues. The germline CDR1 and CDR2 sequences are DFQATT and SNEGSKA (reference sequence). The CDR3 sequence: CSARSSGRAGTGELFF. CDR3 nucleotides: TGCAGTGCTAGGAGTAGCGGGAGGGCCGGGACCGGGGAGCTGTTTTTT.

This chain connects TRBV20-1 to TRBJ2-1; TRBD2 matches 13 bases. In germline, CDR1 is DFQATT, CDR2 SNEGSKA (reference sequence). V lost 3 bases, J lost 5 bases, and 4 bases stayed unmatched. This CDR3 spans 15 amino acids. CDR3 nucleotide sequence: TGCAGTGCTAGTCGGGGGACTAGCGGGAACAATGAGCAGTTCTTC. Its protein product is CSASRGTSGNNEQFF.